One sample yielded the 19 T cell receptor beta chains listed below, sequenced in a study of CD8+ T cells in alopecia areata. cDNA prepared by RNA extraction and subsequent reverse transcription served as the template for sequencing. Libraries were prepared by immunoSEQ multiplex PCR; TCRdb keeps only in-frame clonotypes and omits some of them. Among around 82,000 clones listed, roughly 50% were seen once. The sequencing sample was made of NKG2D-high CD8+ T cells sorted from blood. The origin of the receptors is a human donor with alopecia areata.

This clone was seen a handful of times. The chain combines TRBV2 with TRBJ2-7, with D uncertain. Germline CDR1 and CDR2: SNHLY and FYNNEI. V lost 6 bases and J lost 4, with 10 bases in between. The length of the CDR3 is 12 residues. CDR3 in amino acids: CASSAQAYEQYF. DNA for the CDR3: TGTGCCAGCAGCGCTCAGGCGTACGAGCAGTACTTC.

The chain uses TRBV29-1 and TRBJ2-5; D call uncertain. Germline lookup yields CDR1 SQVTM and CDR2 ANQGSEA. CDR3 length: 11 residues. Trimming removed 7 bases at V and 5 bases at J, with 11 bases between. The CDR3 region has the DNA TGCAGCGCCCAAGGCATCGAGACCCAGTACTTC. Translating it yields CSAQGIETQYF.

The chain joins TRBV29-1 to TRBJ1-1; TRBD1 is a possible D gene (5 bases). Germline CDR1 SQVTM, CDR2 ANQGSEA. The CDR3 sequence is 15 residues long. Trimming took off 1 base at V and 0 bases at J, with 12 bases between the two ends. The CDR3 sequence is CSVEVPGPLNTEAFF. CDR3 in DNA: TGCAGCGTTGAAGTCCCGGGACCTTTGAACACTGAAGCTTTCTTT.

The rearrangement uses TRBV27 and TRBJ1-5; TRBD1 aligns across 7 bases. J was trimmed by 3 bases and V by 4 bases; bases with no gene match: 3. CDR3 length: 14 amino acids. Germline V gives CDR1 MNHEY, CDR2 SMNVEV (reference sequence). The CDR3 spells CASSSGTVNQPQHF. Written as DNA, the CDR3 is TGTGCCAGCAGTTCCGGGACAGTCAATCAGCCCCAGCATTTT.

The J gene is TRBJ1-2, the V gene TRBV14; D is unclear. Germline V gives CDR1 SGHDN, CDR2 FVKESK. V lost 4 bases, J lost 4 bases, and 10 bases lay in between. The CDR3 runs to 13 residues. CDR3 bases: TGTGCCAGCAGCCTTGGGCCAGTCTATGGCTACACCTTC. Its translation is CASSLGPVYGYTF.

J is TRBJ2-2 and V is TRBV10-2; tentative D call: TRBD2 (6 bases). Germline V lookup: CDR1 WSHSY, CDR2 SAAADI. Trimming cost V 5 bases and J 7 bases, with 17 bases left between them. CDR3 length equals 15 residues. CDR3 DNA: TGCGCCAGCAGTTCTAGGGAGGATGGGGTCGGGGAGCTGTTTTTT. It specifies CASSSREDGVGELFF.

This sequence joins TRBV4-1 and TRBJ1-2; tentative D call: TRBD1 (6 bases). The CDR3 totals 14 residues. The germline CDR1 and CDR2 sequences are MGHRA and YSYEKL. Trimming pared 4 bases from V and 3 bases from J, leaving 12 bases between. The CDR3 bases are TGCGCCAGCAGCCCGCCGGGACAAGACTATGGCTACACCTTC. It codes for CASSPPGQDYGYTF.

In its sample, this clone was seen a few times. The chain couples TRBV19 to TRBJ2-3; a weak D match, TRBD2 (5 bases). The CDR3 totals 13 residues. V lost 8 bases to trimming and J lost 1 base, with 10 bases between them. Germline CDR1 reads LNHDA; CDR2 reads SQIVND (reference sequence). Here the CDR3 reads CASREAGTDTQYF. As DNA, the CDR3 is TGTGCCAGTCGCGAAGCGGGCACAGATACGCAGTATTTT. Looking up the rest from reference TRBV19 and TRBJ2-3 gives the full variable domain: DGGITQSPKYLFRKEGQNVTLSCEQNLNHDAMYWYRQDPGQGLRLIYYSQIVNDFQKGDIAEGYSVSREKKESFPLTVTSAQKNPTAFYLCASREAGTDTQYFGPGTRLTVL.

This rearrangement joins TRBV18 to TRBJ2-1; D uncertain. The germline V and J ends were trimmed by 3 bases and 4 bases, with 16 bases remaining between them. The CDR3 is 16 residues long. Per the germline V gene, CDR1 is KGHSH and CDR2 is LQKENI. The CDR3 loop reads CASSPLGLEPYNEQFF. CDR3 nucleotides: TGTGCCAGCTCACCTTTAGGGCTCGAACCATACAATGAGCAGTTCTTC.

The chain has TRBV29-1 and TRBJ2-1; no clear D. The CDR3 spans 13 residues. Trimming removed 5 bases from V and 0 bases from J, with 8 bases in between. From germline, CDR1 is SQVTM and CDR2 ANQGSEA. CDR3 loop: CSVLTLSYNEQFF. CDR3 sequence (DNA): TGCAGCGTTTTGACACTCTCCTACAATGAGCAGTTCTTC.

This clone has only a few counts. The chain combines TRBV28 with TRBJ2-1; D possibly matches TRBD1 or TRBD2 (6 bases each). This CDR3 has 14 amino acids. Deletions cut 5 bases from V and 10 bases from J, with 18 bases between. Per the germline V gene, CDR1 is MDHEN and CDR2 is SYDVKM. The CDR3 is CASSPRGQRSEQFF. CDR3 DNA sequence: TGTGCCAGCAGTCCCCGGGGGCAACGCTCGGAGCAGTTCTTC.

This clone showed up just once. The rearrangement uses TRBV5-1 and TRBJ2-6; no firm D call. Trimming shortened V by 2 bases and J by 12 bases, and 9 bases separated the two germline ends. From germline, CDR1 is SGHRS and CDR2 YFSETQ. The CDR3 runs 12 residues. The CDR3 region has the DNA TGCGCCAGCAGCTTTGACGAGGCCGTCCTGACTTTC. As protein: CASSFDEAVLTF.

This clone has just a few counts. V usage is TRBV25-1 and J usage is TRBJ2-2, with a tentative D call TRBD2 (5 bases). This CDR3 comprises 16 residues. The germline V gene has CDR1 MGHDK and CDR2 SYGVNS. V was pared by 0 bases and J by 7 bases, with 15 bases between. The CDR3 nucleotides are TGTGCCAGCAGTGAATATGGCGGGCCGGTTGGCGGGGAGCTGTTTTTT. It is translated as CASSEYGGPVGGELFF.

There are a few counts of this clone. The genes are TRBV11-2 and TRBJ2-3; TRBD2 might be the D (5 bases). The length of the CDR3 is 16 residues. CDR1 is SGHAT and CDR2 is FQNNGV in the germline V gene. With 5 bases removed from V and 0 bases from J, the gap between germline ends came to 15 bases. The CDR3 DNA sequence: TGTGCCAGCAGCCAAAGTTGGGAGTTTAGCACAGATACGCAGTATTTT. Translation gives CASSQSWEFSTDTQYF.

This clone was counted between two and nine times. This sample also contains other DNA sequences that code for the same CDR3. The chain couples TRBV7-9 to TRBJ2-5; D uncertain. This CDR3 has 11 residues. The V end was cut by 3 bases, the J end by 1 base, with 0 bases between. The V gene's germline CDR1 is SEHNR and CDR2 FQNEAQ (reference sequence). CDR3 in DNA: TGTGCCAGCAGCTTCCAAGAGACCCAGTACTTC. Residues: CASSFQETQYF.

The V and J genes are TRBV11-2 and TRBJ2-3, with no clear D. From germline, CDR1 is SGHAT and CDR2 FQNNGV. CDR3 length: 11 amino acids. The ends were cut back, 6 bases at V and 3 bases at J, with 4 bases in the middle. Here the CDR3 reads CASSSTDTQYF. CDR3 DNA: TGTGCCAGCAGTTCTACAGATACGCAGTATTTT.

This chain links TRBV5-1 with TRBJ2-7, with a weak D call TRBD1 (6 bases). The V end was cut by 0 bases, the J end by 3 bases, with 7 bases between. This CDR3 has 13 amino acids. In germline, CDR1 is SGHRS, CDR2 YFSETQ. The DNA of the CDR3 is TGCGCCAGCAGCTTGGGACAGGACTACGAGCAGTACTTC. This sequence encodes CASSLGQDYEQYF.

The chain carries TRBV5-4 and TRBJ2-1; maybe TRBD2 (6 bases). This CDR3 region has 13 residues. The V end was cut by 3 bases, the J end by 7 bases, with 11 bases between. From germline, CDR1 is SGHNT and CDR2 YYREEE (reference sequence). This chain's CDR3 is CASSYGGRNEQFF. The CDR3 DNA follows: TGTGCCAGCAGCTACGGAGGGCGAAATGAGCAGTTCTTC.

This rearrangement joins TRBV11-2 to TRBJ1-2; D may be TRBD1 (6 bases). The CDR3 is 14 residues long. V gave up 5 bases and J gave up 5 bases, with 15 bases separating them. Germline assignment: CDR1 SGHAT and CDR2 FQNNGV. The CDR3 nucleotides are TGTGCCAGCAGCCCCGGGGGCAGCCTTTATGGCTACACCTTC. It yields the protein CASSPGGSLYGYTF.